The entry below describes one TCR beta chain. CDR1 SEHNR and CDR2 FQNEAQ come from the germline V gene (reference sequence). J lost 4 bases, V lost 2 bases, and 15 bases had no gene match. The CDR3 runs 18 residues. The data were obtained in a study of blood T cell repertoires in COVID-19. On the study more broadly: Some COVID-19 samples were acute and others convalescent; all came from the United States, Italy and Spain. The cDNA or gDNA used as material had been derived from T cells, B-cell-depleted T cells, or PBMCs.

Authors' analysis steps: Reference gene primer amplification in the assay estimated nucleated cell counts. Some clones are missing from TCRdb's copy, which holds only in-frame ones; the method was immunoSEQ multiplex PCR. Clone size and the V and J calls come from that table; the DNA yielded D and trimming. In the table there are 200,000 to 250,000 clones, roughly 80% of which are singletons. Sequences were obtained from peripheral blood. This chain uses TRBV7-9 with TRBJ1-2; 8 nucleotides agree with TRBD1. The clonotype comes from a woman between 50 and 59 years old with acute or convalescent COVID-19. The CDR3 nucleotides read TGTGCCAGCAGCTTACTCCAATCAAACCAGCAGGGGGCCTATGGCTACACCTTC. This codes for CASSLLQSNQQGAYGYTF. Filled out from reference TRBV7-9 and TRBJ1-2, the complete variable domain reads DTGVSQNPRHKITKRGQNVTFRCDPISEHNRLYWYRQTLGQGPEFLTYFQNEAQLEKSRLLSDRFSAERPKGSFSTLEIQRTEQGDSAMYLCASSLLQSNQQGAYGYTFGSGTRLTVV.